These T cell receptor beta chains were read from a single sample in a study of vaccination and CD4 T cells after COVID-19. TCRdb re-analysed the PCR reads in MiXCR, keeping a single row per CDR3 protein. The repertoire holds around 9,700 distinct CDR3 sequences, with less than 30% as singletons. No cognate antigen is known for these TCRs. The source was CD4+ T cells from blood, cultured in vitro, collected after SARS-CoV-2 vaccination. The receptor source for this set is a human donor who had recovered from COVID-19. Each CDR3 is given with its conserved first and last residue. A D gene is named only where the DNA matches it firmly. Size is stated for part of the rows, as once, few or many counts, or as a class when the clone is expanded.

NA	TRBV7-2	NA	14	TRBJ1-3	CASSLASRGNTIYF	TGTGCCAGCAGTCTGGCTTCCCGGGGAAACACCATATATTTT
TRBD2	TRBV28	NA	19	TRBJ2-7	CASSAHTGTSGRTVYEQYF	TGTGCCAGCAGTGCTCATACCGGGACTAGCGGGAGAACGGTCTACGAGCAGTACTTC
NA	TRBV28	NA	19	TRBJ2-1	CASSLWSVSGKGSYNEQFF	TGTGCCAGCAGTTTATGGTCCGTATCGGGGAAGGGCTCCTACAATGAGCAGTTCTTC
NA	TRBV28	NA	11	TRBJ2-7	CASGPRSEQYF	TGTGCCAGCGGACCCAGGAGCGAGCAGTACTTC
TRBD2	TRBV19	NA	14	TRBJ2-7	CASITSGRSYEQYF	TGTGCCAGTATTACGAGCGGGAGATCCTACGAGCAGTACTTC
NA	TRBV20-1	NA	14	TRBJ2-1	CSARDSSSYNEQFF	TGCAGTGCTAGGGACTCCAGCTCCTACAATGAGCAGTTCTTC
TRBD2	TRBV6-4	NA	15	TRBJ2-1	CAISEVLAGRNEQFF	TGTGCCATCAGTGAGGTTCTAGCGGGCCGGAATGAGCAGTTCTTC
TRBD1	TRBV20-1	NA	16	TRBJ1-6	CSAKRQGFSYNSPLHF	TGCAGTGCTAAGAGACAGGGGTTCTCCTATAATTCACCCCTCCACTTT
TRBD1	TRBV10-3	NA	16	TRBJ2-2	CAISVDGTGNTGELFF	TGTGCCATCAGTGTTGACGGGACAGGGAACACCGGGGAGCTGTTTTTT
NA	TRBV10-1	few	13	TRBJ2-5	CASSEGSRETQYF	TGCGCCAGCAGTGAGGGTAGTCGGGAGACCCAGTACTTC
NA	TRBV20-1	few	12	TRBJ2-7	CSADEPSYEQYF	TGCAGCGCCGACGAACCGTCCTACGAGCAGTACTTC
NA	TRBV27	few	13	TRBJ2-7	CASSTPTDYEQYF	TGTGCCAGCAGTACCCCTACAGATTACGAGCAGTACTTC
NA	TRBV7-2	medium-sized	12	TRBJ2-7	CASSVRDNEQYF	TGTGCCAGCAGCGTTCGGGACAACGAGCAGTACTTC
TRBD1	TRBV10-3	NA	11	TRBJ1-2	CAIRTGDGYTF	TGTGCCATTCGGACAGGGGATGGCTACACCTTC
TRBD1	TRBV19	NA	19	TRBJ1-5	CASSITPLYGGQGYQPQHF	TGTGCCAGTAGTATTACCCCCTTGTACGGGGGACAGGGGTATCAGCCCCAGCATTTT
TRBD2	TRBV20-1	medium-sized	15	TRBJ2-5	CSASVFGGDQETQYF	TGCAGTGCTAGTGTCTTCGGGGGGGATCAAGAGACCCAGTACTTC
NA	TRBV20-1	NA	15	TRBJ2-7	CSARGDSRSSYEQYF	TGCAGTGCTAGAGGCGACTCTAGGAGCTCCTACGAGCAGTACTTC
TRBD1	TRBV20-1	medium-sized	18	TRBJ1-6	CSARETGGAWALFPPLHF	TGCAGTGCCCGGGAGACAGGGGGCGCTTGGGCGCTATTCCCACCCCTCCACTTT
NA	TRBV20-1	medium-sized	15	TRBJ1-6	CSALRQVTNNSPLHF	TGCAGTGCTCTTAGACAGGTTACTAATAATTCACCCCTCCACTTT
TRBD1	TRBV15	large	13	TRBJ1-2	CATSSRTGQGYTF	TGTGCCACCAGCTCCCGGACAGGGCAAGGCTACACCTTC
TRBD2	TRBV27	NA	15	TRBJ2-1	CASSLSGGALDEQFF	TGTGCCAGCAGTTTGAGCGGGGGGGCCCTGGATGAGCAGTTCTTC
NA	TRBV19	NA	12	TRBJ2-7	CAGRGTAYEQYF	TGTGCCGGGCGGGGGACAGCTTACGAGCAGTACTTC
TRBD1	TRBV4-2	NA	13	TRBJ2-3	CASSPEGGDTQYF	TGTGCCAGCAGCCCGGAAGGGGGCGATACGCAGTATTTT
TRBD2	TRBV20-1	NA	17	TRBJ2-1	CSARDRTSGRAMDEQFF	TGCAGTGCTAGAGATAGGACTAGCGGGAGGGCCATGGATGAGCAGTTCTTC
TRBD1	TRBV24-1	medium-sized	14	TRBJ2-1	CATSEGTVYNEQFF	TGTGCCACCAGTGAGGGGACAGTCTACAATGAGCAGTTCTTC
TRBD1	TRBV28	few	14	TRBJ1-2	CASSYRDSNYGYTF	TGTGCCAGCAGTTACAGGGACAGTAACTATGGCTACACCTTC
TRBD2	TRBV20-1	medium-sized	15	TRBJ2-7	CSARRTSGYTHEQYF	TGCAGTGCCCGACGGACTAGCGGGTATACCCACGAGCAGTACTTC
NA	TRBV7-2	medium-sized	14	TRBJ2-5	CASSLYQVMGTQYF	TGTGCCAGCAGCTTATATCAGGTGATGGGGACCCAGTACTTC
TRBD1	TRBV6-1	NA	17	TRBJ1-5	CASSSTGTAHSNQPQHF	TGTGCCAGCAGTAGCACTGGGACAGCACATAGCAATCAGCCCCAGCATTTT
TRBD1	TRBV6-1	NA	14	TRBJ2-7	CASSEGTGRNEQYF	TGTGCCAGCAGTGAAGGGACAGGGAGGAACGAGCAGTACTTC
TRBD1	TRBV7-8	medium-sized	17	TRBJ2-7	CASSLTGRGRGIYEQYF	TGTGCCAGCAGCTTAACGGGCAGGGGGCGCGGGATTTACGAGCAGTACTTC
NA	TRBV5-1	NA	15	TRBJ2-5	CASSLEGGGPETQYF	TGCGCCAGCAGCTTGGAGGGGGGAGGGCCGGAGACCCAGTACTTC
NA	TRBV5-4	once	15	TRBJ2-3	CASSTTGHQTDTQYF	TGTGCCAGCAGCACCACGGGACACCAGACAGATACGCAGTATTTT
TRBD2	TRBV25-1	NA	15	TRBJ2-1	CASGGWGLGTDEQFF	TGTGCCAGCGGAGGGTGGGGACTAGGCACCGATGAGCAGTTCTTC
NA	TRBV6-1	NA	14	TRBJ1-3	CASSGGHSGNTIYF	TGTGCCAGCAGTGGGGGGCACTCTGGAAACACCATATATTTT
TRBD1	TRBV4-1	NA	16	TRBJ2-3	CASSQGETGGSDTQYF	TGCGCCAGCAGCCAGGGGGAGACAGGGGGGTCAGATACGCAGTATTTT
NA	TRBV28	few	10	TRBJ1-2	CASGRGLYTF	TGTGCCAGCGGGAGGGGCCTCTACACCTTC
NA	TRBV28	few	12	TRBJ2-3	CASSPYTDTQYF	TGTGCCAGCAGTCCCTACACAGATACGCAGTATTTT